This is a list of T cell receptor beta chains from one sample in a study of blood T cell repertoires in COVID-19. Measured with immunoSEQ multiplex PCR; TCRdb has only the in-frame clones, and not every one. This sample has around 200,000 clones, with 75% to 85% found just once. The sequencing input was peripheral blood. These receptors were collected from a woman aged 25-40 years with COVID-19, enrolled during active disease. The CDR3 runs from the conserved cysteine through the conserved F or W. D genes are given only for firm matches. The listing skips clone size in some rows; elsewhere it reads once, few, many or a size class.

d_gene	abundance	v_gene	j_gene	CDR3aa	CDR3nt
TRBD2	NA	TRBV14	TRBJ2-1	CASSQRRSGGMNNEQFF	TGTGCCAGCAGCCAAAGACGTAGCGGGGGGATGAACAATGAGCAGTTCTTC
TRBD2	few	TRBV7-9	TRBJ2-7	CASSSPSGGRSTSEQYF	TGTGCCAGCAGCTCTCCCTCGGGGGGACGATCTACTAGCGAGCAGTACTTC
TRBD2	NA	TRBV7-3	TRBJ2-1	CASSVVPLAGDSYNEQFF	TGTGCCAGCAGCGTCGTACCGCTAGCGGGTGACTCCTACAATGAGCAGTTCTTC
NA	NA	TRBV2	TRBJ2-4	CASRPVSRNIQYF	TGTGCCAGCAGACCCGTCTCTCGGAACATTCAGTACTTC
TRBD1	NA	TRBV5-1	TRBJ2-7	CASSLGDRSSYEQYF	TGCGCCAGCAGCTTGGGGGACAGGAGCTCCTACGAGCAGTACTTC
NA	few	TRBV9	TRBJ2-7	CARREQYF	TGTGCCCGGAGGGAGCAGTACTTC
TRBD2	NA	TRBV4-2	TRBJ2-2	CASSQELSREGLTGELFF	TGTGCCAGCAGCCAAGAATTGTCGCGGGAGGGCCTCACCGGGGAGCTGTTTTTT
NA	NA	TRBV28	TRBJ1-5	CAANSYSNQPQHF	TGTGCCGCCAACAGTTATAGCAATCAGCCCCAGCATTTT
NA	NA	TRBV28	TRBJ1-6	CASNPAAGARNSPLHF	TGTGCCAGCAACCCTGCGGCGGGGGCAAGGAATTCACCCCTCCACTTT
TRBD2	NA	TRBV25-1	TRBJ2-1	CASSQLAGYNEQFF	TGTGCCAGCAGTCAACTAGCGGGGTATAATGAGCAGTTCTTC
TRBD2	NA	TRBV4-2	TRBJ2-5	CASSQVSAGGPSETQYF	TGTGCCAGCAGCCAAGTCTCGGCGGGAGGGCCCTCGGAGACCCAGTACTTC
TRBD1	few	TRBV3-1/TRBV3-2	TRBJ1-6	CASSHPDRGSGSPLHF	TGTGCCAGCAGCCACCCGGACAGGGGGTCCGGTTCACCCCTCCACTTT
TRBD1	NA	TRBV5-6	TRBJ1-2	CASSLGPPGDRLNYGYTF	TGTGCCAGCAGCTTGGGGCCCCCAGGGGACAGACTAAACTATGGCTACACCTTC
TRBD1	NA	TRBV29-1	TRBJ2-3	CSVDQGADTQYF	TGCAGCGTTGATCAGGGGGCAGATACGCAGTATTTT
NA	NA	TRBV5-6	TRBJ1-5	CASSLSRTDSNQPQHF	TGTGCCAGCAGCCTGTCCCGGACAGATAGCAATCAGCCCCAGCATTTT
NA	NA	TRBV19	TRBJ1-4	CASSIGGLATNEKLFF	TGTGCCAGTAGTATTGGAGGGTTGGCAACTAATGAAAAACTGTTTTTT
NA	many	TRBV7-8	TRBJ2-7	CASSLTTVTYEQYF	TGTGCCAGCAGCTTAACCACGGTCACCTACGAGCAGTACTTC
TRBD1	NA	TRBV7-2	TRBJ2-7	CASSSPNRGRNEQYF	TGTGCCAGCAGCAGCCCCAACAGGGGGCGCAACGAGCAGTACTTC
NA	NA	TRBV27	TRBJ1-2	CASSLRAKTNYGYTF	TGTGCCAGCAGTTTAAGAGCAAAAACTAACTATGGCTACACCTTC
NA	NA	TRBV6-2/TRBV6-3	TRBJ2-3	CASSYSTVRTDTQYF	TGTGCCAGCAGTTACTCGACGGTGCGGACAGATACGCAGTATTTT
TRBD1	NA	TRBV5-4	TRBJ2-2	CASSLAGGDTGELFF	TGTGCCAGCAGCTTAGCAGGGGGAGACACCGGGGAGCTGTTTTTT
TRBD1	once	TRBV10-3	TRBJ2-2	CAISQGAGELFF	TGTGCCATCAGCCAGGGGGCCGGGGAGCTGTTTTTT
NA	NA	TRBV7-2	TRBJ2-3	CASGFTRTDTQYF	TGTGCCAGCGGTTTCACTAGGACAGATACGCAGTATTTT
TRBD1	NA	TRBV5-6	TRBJ1-2	CASSRGQGIYGYTF	TGTGCCAGCAGCCGCGGACAGGGAATTTATGGCTACACCTTC
NA	NA	TRBV5-4	TRBJ2-1	CASGGGYNEQFF	TGTGCCAGTGGAGGCGGGTACAATGAGCAGTTCTTC
TRBD2	NA	TRBV5-4	TRBJ2-3	CASSSRTSGRGPTQYF	TGTGCCAGCAGCTCCAGGACTAGCGGGAGGGGGCCTACGCAGTATTTT
NA	NA	TRBV18	TRBJ2-1	CASSPQGNYNEQFF	TGTGCCAGCTCACCACAGGGGAACTACAATGAGCAGTTCTTC
TRBD1	NA	TRBV5-5	TRBJ1-1	CASSSGQGMTEAFF	TGTGCCAGCAGCTCGGGACAGGGGATGACTGAAGCTTTCTTT
NA	NA	TRBV2	TRBJ2-2	CASSGDSSVNTGELFF	TGTGCCAGCAGTGGAGACAGTTCTGTAAACACCGGGGAGCTGTTTTTT
NA	NA	TRBV2	TRBJ1-2	CASTGQSLSYTF	TGTGCCAGCACCGGACAGTCCTTGAGCTACACCTTC
NA	few	TRBV28	TRBJ1-5	CASTPAGGNQPQHF	TGTGCCAGCACTCCGGCGGGCGGCAATCAGCCCCAGCATTTT
NA	NA	TRBV11-3	TRBJ2-5	CASSLATRGSEETQYF	TGTGCCAGCAGCTTAGCGACCAGGGGATCGGAAGAGACCCAGTACTTC
NA	NA	TRBV6-5	TRBJ2-5	CASGTGGLQETQYF	TGTGCCAGCGGGACCGGGGGGCTTCAGGAGACCCAGTACTTC
NA	NA	TRBV3-1/TRBV3-2	TRBJ1-6	CASSQVGGDNSPLHF	TGTGCCAGCAGCCAAGTGGGAGGGGATAATTCACCCCTCCACTTT
TRBD1	NA	TRBV6-5	TRBJ1-1	CATRRDREGTEAFF	TGTGCCACCCGCCGGGACAGGGAGGGAACTGAAGCTTTCTTT
NA	NA	TRBV5-1	TRBJ2-3	CASSLDLLYTDTQYF	TGCGCCAGCAGCTTGGACCTACTTTACACAGATACGCAGTATTTT
NA	NA	TRBV19	TRBJ1-5	CASSKGGLGQPQHF	TGTGCCAGTAGCAAAGGGGGTTTGGGTCAGCCCCAGCATTTT
NA	many	TRBV7-9	TRBJ2-3	CASSLGNPRAYF	TGTGCCAGCAGCTTAGGAAACCCCCGCGCGTATTTT
TRBD1	NA	TRBV5-1	TRBJ2-1	CASSLTGTALQQFF	TGCGCCAGCAGCTTAACCGGGACAGCCCTCCAGCAGTTCTTC
NA	NA	TRBV11-2	TRBJ2-5	CASSLADAGYEVGETQYF	TGTGCCAGCAGCTTAGCGGATGCAGGGTATGAAGTGGGAGAGACCCAGTACTTC
TRBD1	once	TRBV6-5	TRBJ2-1	CASSRRTGLRNEQFF	TGTGCCAGCAGCCGCCGGACAGGGCTGAGGAATGAGCAGTTCTTC
NA	NA	TRBV7-9	TRBJ2-7	CASTPLGVREQYF	TGTGCCAGCACCCCCCTCGGGGTCAGGGAGCAGTACTTC
TRBD1	NA	TRBV30	TRBJ1-4	CAWRGQFNEKLFF	TGTGCCTGGAGGGGACAGTTTAATGAAAAACTGTTTTTT
TRBD2	few	TRBV7-9	TRBJ2-1	CASSAGGEATRDEQFF	TGTGCCAGCAGCGCGGGGGGTGAAGCTACTAGGGATGAGCAGTTCTTC
TRBD1	NA	TRBV5-6	TRBJ2-7	CASSQGQGSTYEQYF	TGTGCCAGCAGCCAGGGACAGGGGAGTACCTACGAGCAGTACTTC
TRBD2	NA	TRBV7-2	TRBJ2-1	CASSLARGGRGNNEQFF	TGTGCCAGCAGCTTAGCGCGGGGCGGGAGGGGGAACAATGAGCAGTTCTTC
NA	few	TRBV23-1	TRBJ2-7	CASSQSAVEGTSYEQYF	TGCGCCAGCAGTCAATCAGCCGTGGAGGGGACCTCCTACGAGCAGTACTTC
NA	NA	TRBV7-9	TRBJ2-7	CASSLFEASYEQYF	TGTGCCAGCAGCTTATTTGAGGCCTCCTACGAGCAGTACTTC
TRBD1	NA	TRBV2	TRBJ1-3	CASSQGAIQGNTIYF	TGTGCCAGCAGTCAGGGGGCGATTCAAGGAAACACCATATATTTT
NA	NA	TRBV19	TRBJ2-5	CASSIRTAFQETQYF	TGTGCCAGTAGTATAAGGACAGCTTTCCAAGAGACCCAGTACTTC
NA	NA	TRBV5-1	TRBJ2-7	CASSPRQVTYEQYF	TGCGCCAGCAGCCCTCGACAGGTTACTTACGAGCAGTACTTC
NA	NA	TRBV11-2	TRBJ1-3	CASSLDDPRSGNTIYF	TGTGCCAGCAGCTTAGATGATCCGAGATCTGGAAACACCATATATTTT
TRBD2	NA	TRBV7-7	TRBJ2-1	CASSLVAGGDNEQFF	TGTGCCAGCAGCTTAGTAGCGGGAGGGGACAATGAGCAGTTCTTC
NA	once	TRBV28	TRBJ1-1	CASRERQRTTEAFF	TGTGCCAGCAGGGAGAGACAGCGAACAACTGAAGCTTTCTTT
TRBD1	NA	TRBV28	TRBJ1-4	CASSLSRQGVEKLFF	TGTGCCAGCAGTCTCAGTCGACAGGGGGTTGAAAAACTGTTTTTT